What follows describes a single T cell receptor beta chain. This clone's antigen is unknown. Per-base qualities were not stored, and no clone one base away is much larger. The data belong to a study of blood T cell repertoires in COVID-19 (dated by TCRdb to 2019 to 2021). With respect to the entire study: The collaborator samples originated in the United States, Italy and Spain and spanned the acute and convalescent phases of COVID-19. The prospective study material was composed of cDNA or gDNA derived from T cells, B-cell-depleted T cells, or PBMCs. Deeply sampled blood TCRbeta repertoires from subjects exposed to, actively infected with, or recovered from COVID-19 were included in the dataset. The repertoires were released in a freely available public database intended as a resource for research on the immune response to SARS-CoV-2. Samples came from the ongoing ImmuneRACE study (first 160 participants) plus 1,254 subjects from 6 global collaborators. The sample metadata nearly always contained a de-identified subject ID, COVID-19 status, age in years and sex. Where available, HLA class I and class II types were obtained from metadata supplied by the sample provider rather than from assay-based typing.

The collaborating institutions used their own protocols to collect whole blood in K2EDTA tubes. For TCRbeta analysis, collaborators shipped samples as frozen whole blood, isolated PBMCs, or DNA extracted from either of those sample types. Study-wide findings and limitations: Clinical and demographic metadata were provided uncurated, with the amount varying by source and participant.

The immunoSEQ Assay, a bias-controlled multiplex PCR, was used to amplify TCRbeta CDR3 regions from genomic DNA. For the original study's pipeline: The number of nucleated cells in each sample was estimated from the amplification of reference gene primers within the assay. To quantify the absolute abundance of each unique TCRbeta CDR3 rearrangement, sequence reads were collapsed and filtered. For each sample, productive Simpson clonality was calculated as the square root of Simpson's diversity index across productive rearrangements. As stored in TCRdb, this immuneACCESS dataset retains in-frame rearrangements with V and J assigned. A fraction of the clones does not appear; measured against another copy, unresolved V genes explain less than half of the discrepancy, and the remainder lacks a known reason. That table gives V, J and clone size, and the DNA gave D and trimming. The sample includes roughly 40,000 clones, with about nine tenths observed a single time. Roughly 6.2% of the sample belongs to the ten largest clones.

Material for sequencing was peripheral blood. This receptor was taken from a human donor in a cohort sampled during active COVID-19.

CDR3 reads: CASSVGVGQGTSDSEDTQYF. The nucleotides read TGTGCCAGCAGCGTAGGAGTAGGGCAGGGAACTAGCGACTCCGAAGATACGCAGTATTTT. The chain joins TRBV9 to TRBJ2-3; 7 bases in the junction line up with TRBD2. From a lookup of the germline V gene, CDR1 and CDR2 are SGDLS and YYNGEE. Counted from cysteine to phenylalanine, this CDR3 has 20 amino acids. Left in the record is the CDR3 DNA by itself, 60 bases read in frame from the first base. V has 0 bases trimmed and J has 5 bases trimmed; junction bases matching no gene number 21.